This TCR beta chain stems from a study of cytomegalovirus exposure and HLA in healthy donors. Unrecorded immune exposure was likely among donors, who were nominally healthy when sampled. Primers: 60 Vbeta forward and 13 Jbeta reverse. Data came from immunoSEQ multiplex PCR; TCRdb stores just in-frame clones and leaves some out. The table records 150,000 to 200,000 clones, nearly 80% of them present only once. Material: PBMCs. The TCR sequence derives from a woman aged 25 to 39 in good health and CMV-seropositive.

As DNA, the CDR3 is TGTGCCAGCAGCTTCGGGACAGGGGGGTCCGTTCAGCCCCAGCATTTT. Its protein product is CASSFGTGGSVQPQHF. V is TRBV5-6 and J is TRBJ1-5, with TRBD1 identical over 11 bases. Germline lookup yields CDR1 SGHDT and CDR2 YYEEEE. The length of the CDR3 is 16 residues. V lost 2 bases and J lost 6; bases outside the gene matches: 7.